These 23 T cell receptor beta chains came from one sample sequenced in a study of T cell changes during pregnancy in multiple sclerosis. TCRdb keeps only in-frame clones here, not all; method: immunoSEQ multiplex PCR. Of approximately 64,000 clones listed, 92% were seen once; the top ten hold roughly 2.2%. Here the sequenced sample was peripheral blood, taken in the first trimester of pregnancy. The source is a female donor with multiple sclerosis, enrolled in a pregnancy study.

Here the CDR3 reads CASSFGQGQETQYF. DNA of the CDR3: TGCGCCAGCAGCTTCGGACAGGGACAAGAGACCCAGTACTTC. The chain uses TRBV5-1 and TRBJ2-5; 8 nucleotides agree with TRBD1. Germline V gene sequence: CDR1 SGHRS, CDR2 YFSETQ. This CDR3 has 14 residues. J gave up 2 bases and V 2 bases, and 2 bases lay outside the gene matches.

V and J are TRBV7-2 and TRBJ1-1; D is unclear. V was shortened by 4 bases and J by 1 base, with 13 bases between the two germline ends. CDR1 and CDR2 (germline): SGHTA, FQGNSA. The CDR3 consists of 15 residues. The chain's CDR3 is CASSSSGVRNTEAFF. The DNA of the CDR3 is TGTGCCAGCAGCTCATCCGGGGTTAGGAACACTGAAGCTTTCTTT.

The J gene is TRBJ2-2, the V gene TRBV7-9; 9 bases line up with TRBD2. The trim removed 0 bases at V and 4 bases at J, leaving 3 bases unmatched. Looked up from germline, CDR1 is SEHNR and CDR2 is FQNEAQ (reference sequence). The CDR3 has 16 amino acids. The CDR3 coding sequence is TGTGCCAGCAGCTTAGCAGGCGGGAGGGTCACCGGGGAGCTGTTTTTT. Translation: CASSLAGGRVTGELFF.

V and J are TRBV4-1 and TRBJ1-1, with a possible D match to TRBD1 (5 bases). Germline CDR1 and CDR2: MGHRA and YSYEKL. The CDR3 consists of 17 residues. Trimming cost V 1 base and J 3 bases, with 18 bases left between them. CDR3 coding DNA: TGCGCCAGCAGCCAAGTGGGGGACTCGGAGGTGGACACTGAAGCTTTCTTT. Its protein is CASSQVGDSEVDTEAFF.

This sequence joins TRBV5-6 and TRBJ2-1, with 9 bases lining up with TRBD2. V dropped 4 bases and J dropped 6; count of bases not matched to a gene: 11. Germline assignment: CDR1 SGHDT and CDR2 YYEEEE. CDR3 length: 16 residues. The CDR3 DNA follows: TGTGCCAGCAGCAGTACCGGGACTAGCTTAACCAATGAGCAGTTCTTC. It is translated as CASSSTGTSLTNEQFF.

This clone was seen once. The DNA of the CDR3 is TGTGCCAGCAGCGTAGGCTTTGCAGGGACAGGCGGGGAGCTGTTTTTT. It is translated as CASSVGFAGTGGELFF. J is TRBJ2-2 and V is TRBV9, with 8 bases matching TRBD1. The germline V gene has CDR1 SGDLS and CDR2 YYNGEE. This CDR3 contains 16 residues. Unmatched junction bases numbered 8, after V lost 0 bases and J lost 7 bases.

The chain carries TRBV29-1 and TRBJ2-2; tentative D call: TRBD2 (5 bases). V was shortened by 7 bases and J by 1 base, with 10 bases between the two germline ends. Germline CDR1 and CDR2: SQVTM and ANQGSEA. The CDR3 totals 13 residues. CDR3 sequence (DNA): TGCAGCGCCTCACTAGAGAACACCGGGGAGCTGTTTTTT. Translated: CSASLENTGELFF.

The chain links TRBV6-4 to TRBJ2-1; the D gene is possibly TRBD1 (5 bases). This CDR3 has 12 residues. The germline gives CDR1 MRHNA, CDR2 SNTAGT. V lost 10 bases and J lost 13, with 20 bases in between. The CDR3 spells CATPVGQGGQFF. CDR3 coding DNA: TGTGCCACTCCGGTGGGGCAGGGTGGACAGTTCTTC.

The chain carries TRBV28 and TRBJ2-7; unclear D gene. V lost 7 bases and J lost 2, with 12 bases in between. The CDR3 spans 13 residues. Germline-derived CDR1 and CDR2 are MDHEN and SYDVKM. DNA of the CDR3: TGTGCCAGCACGGAGTCTGCGACCTACGAGCAGTACTTC. This codes for CASTESATYEQYF.

The V call is TRBV2, the J call TRBJ2-5; 10 nucleotides agree with TRBD1. With V trimmed by 3 bases and J by 11 bases, 3 bases remained unmatched. Germline assignment: CDR1 SNHLY and CDR2 FYNNEI. There are 12 residues in the CDR3. The CDR3 loop is CASSETGGGQYF. The CDR3 DNA is TGTGCCAGCAGTGAGACAGGGGGCGGGCAGTACTTC.

This sequence joins TRBV29-1 and TRBJ2-7, with 8 bases aligning to TRBD1. Trimming removed 3 bases from V and 4 bases from J; junction bases left unmatched: 2. This CDR3 region has 12 residues. Germline assignment: CDR1 SQVTM and CDR2 ANQGSEA. The CDR3 here is CSVDGTGYEQYF. The CDR3 DNA sequence: TGCAGCGTTGACGGGACAGGTTACGAGCAGTACTTC.

V gene TRBV28 combines with J gene TRBJ1-2; weak D call: TRBD1 (5 bases). Germline loops: CDR1 MDHEN, CDR2 SYDVKM. This CDR3 is 15 amino acids long. Trimming took off 3 bases at V and 0 bases at J, with 11 bases between the two ends. The CDR3 region is CASSLEQAANYGYTF. In DNA form, the CDR3 reads TGTGCCAGCAGTTTGGAACAGGCAGCTAACTATGGCTACACCTTC.

The rearrangement joins TRBV2 to TRBJ2-5; 8 bases fit TRBD2. The CDR3 has 15 amino acids. Germline values: CDR1 SNHLY, CDR2 FYNNEI. J was trimmed by 5 bases and V by 1 base; bases with no gene match: 6. CDR3 coding DNA: TGTGCCAGCAGTGAAGACGGCGGGAGGAGGGAGACCCAGTACTTC. Residues: CASSEDGGRRETQYF.

Here the CDR3 reads CASSNRDRVPSGANVLTF. CDR3 DNA sequence: TGCGCCAGCAGTAACCGGGACAGGGTCCCCTCTGGGGCCAACGTCCTGACTTTC. The chain employs TRBV10-1 and TRBJ2-6; 9 bases align to TRBD1. CDR3 size: 18 residues. The germline gives CDR1 WNHNN, CDR2 SYGVQD (reference sequence). The V and J ends lost 5 bases and 0 bases, in that order; junction bases with no gene match: 8.

CDR3 residues: CASSATGGLAGAQETQYF. The CDR3 coding sequence is TGTGCCAGCAGCGCTACTGGGGGACTAGCGGGAGCCCAAGAGACCCAGTACTTC. V usage is TRBV9 and J usage is TRBJ2-5; 14 bases are a match to TRBD2. The CDR3 covers 18 residues. CDR1 SGDLS and CDR2 YYNGEE come from the germline V gene. V gave up 3 bases and J gave up 1 base; unmatched junction bases: 8.

This chain links TRBV6-4 with TRBJ2-7; D possibly corresponds to TRBD1 (7 bases). Germline V gives CDR1 MRHNA, CDR2 SNTAGT. The CDR3 runs to 18 residues. V was shortened by 9 bases and J by 3 bases, with 30 bases between the two germline ends. The CDR3 DNA sequence: TGTGCCAGAGAAGACAGGGTTCAGCTTTTAGCGGAAAACTACGAGCAGTACTTC. Amino acid sequence: CAREDRVQLLAENYEQYF.

The V call is TRBV5-1, the J call TRBJ2-5; the match to TRBD1 covers 10 bases. CDR3 length equals 14 residues. The V segment lost 4 bases and the J segment 7 bases; nucleotides outside the gene matches: 7. The germline V gene has CDR1 SGHRS and CDR2 YFSETQ. This CDR3 is CASSQGDRGWTQYF. The CDR3 DNA follows: TGCGCCAGCAGCCAGGGGGACAGGGGTTGGACCCAGTACTTC.

V is TRBV4-3 and J is TRBJ2-2, with D possibly being TRBD1 (5 bases). V was trimmed by 0 bases and J by 7 bases, leaving 9 bases between them. CDR1 and CDR2 (germline): LGHNA, YSLEER. The CDR3 has 14 residues. In DNA, the CDR3 is TGCGCCAGCAGCCAAGACCAGGGCTACGGGGAGCTGTTTTTT. Protein sequence: CASSQDQGYGELFF.

The J gene is TRBJ2-7, the V gene TRBV9, with D perhaps matching TRBD2 (6 bases). Looked up from germline, CDR1 is SGDLS and CDR2 is YYNGEE. This CDR3 is built from 12 residues. V dropped 1 base and J dropped 6 bases, with 8 bases sitting between them. Here the CDR3 reads CASSVNGGEQYF. Written as DNA, the CDR3 is TGTGCCAGCAGCGTAAACGGGGGCGAGCAGTACTTC.

This rearrangement joins TRBV5-1 to TRBJ1-4; TRBD1 is a possible D gene (6 bases). Per germline, CDR1 SGHRS and CDR2 YFSETQ. V lost 0 bases, J lost 4 bases, and 10 bases lay in between. This CDR3 contains 15 residues. The CDR3 coding sequence is TGCGCCAGCAGCTTGGCGAGCAGGGGTAATGAAAAACTGTTTTTT. Its translation: CASSLASRGNEKLFF.

This chain uses TRBV28 with TRBJ2-1; D may be TRBD2 (6 bases). This CDR3 has 12 residues. V was shortened by 2 bases and J by 9 bases, with 8 bases between the two germline ends. Germline-derived CDR1 and CDR2 are MDHEN and SYDVKM. The CDR3 here is CASSLIGGEQFF. CDR3 in DNA: TGTGCCAGCAGTTTAATCGGGGGTGAGCAGTTCTTC.

This clone has just a few counts. The CDR3 DNA sequence: TGCGCCAGCAGCGCCACTAGCGGGAGGCAAAACGAGCAGTACTTC. Amino acid sequence: CASSATSGRQNEQYF. This chain uses TRBV5-1 with TRBJ2-7; 12 bases line up with TRBD2. The germline V gene has CDR1 SGHRS and CDR2 YFSETQ. The CDR3 spans 15 residues. The junction had 7 bases not matched to a gene; V was cut back by 4 bases and J by 5 bases.

The chain carries TRBV25-1 and TRBJ2-1, with 13 positions matching TRBD2. The junction had 12 bases not matched to a gene; V was cut back by 3 bases and J by 13 bases. From germline, CDR1 is MGHDK and CDR2 SYGVNS. The CDR3 extends over 16 amino acids. CDR3 protein: CASSDPALAGGHVQFF. The DNA of the CDR3 is TGTGCCAGCAGTGACCCCGCACTAGCGGGAGGGCACGTACAGTTCTTC.